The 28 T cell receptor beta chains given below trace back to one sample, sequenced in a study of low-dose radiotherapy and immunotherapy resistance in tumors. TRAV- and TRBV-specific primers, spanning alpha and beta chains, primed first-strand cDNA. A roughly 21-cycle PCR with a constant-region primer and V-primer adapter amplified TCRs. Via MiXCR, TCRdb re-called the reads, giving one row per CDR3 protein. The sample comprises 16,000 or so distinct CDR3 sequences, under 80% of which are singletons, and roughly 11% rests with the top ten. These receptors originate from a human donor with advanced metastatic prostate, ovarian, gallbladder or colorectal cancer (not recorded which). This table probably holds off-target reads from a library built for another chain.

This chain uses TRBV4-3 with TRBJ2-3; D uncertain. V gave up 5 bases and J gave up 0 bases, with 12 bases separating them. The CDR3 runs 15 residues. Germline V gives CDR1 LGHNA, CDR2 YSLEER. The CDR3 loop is CASSSRLSSTDTQYF. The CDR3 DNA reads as TGCGCCAGCAGCAGTCGGCTGTCGAGCACAGATACGCAGTATTTT.

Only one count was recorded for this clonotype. The CDR3 DNA follows: TGTGCCAGCAGTGGACACAAGACTAGCGGGCAGTACAATGAGCAGTTCTTC. Its protein is CASSGHKTSGQYNEQFF. The chain has TRBV2 and TRBJ2-1; 10 bases map to TRBD2. The ends lost 4 bases at V and 4 bases at J; junction bases unmatched: 10. The V gene's germline CDR1 is SNHLY and CDR2 FYNNEI. There are 17 residues in the CDR3.

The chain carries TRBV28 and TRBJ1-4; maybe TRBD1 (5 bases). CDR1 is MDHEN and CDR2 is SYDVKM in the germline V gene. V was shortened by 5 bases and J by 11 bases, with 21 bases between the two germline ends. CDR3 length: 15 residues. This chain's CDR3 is CASSLATETRGKLFF. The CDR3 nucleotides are TGTGCCAGCAGTCTAGCGACAGAGACGCGTGGGAAACTGTTTTTT.

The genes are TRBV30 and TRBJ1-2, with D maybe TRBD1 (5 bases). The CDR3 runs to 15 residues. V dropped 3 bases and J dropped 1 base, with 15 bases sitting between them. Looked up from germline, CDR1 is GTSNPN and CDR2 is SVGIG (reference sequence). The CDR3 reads CAWRITGRLNYGYTF. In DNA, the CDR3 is TGTGCCTGGAGAATTACAGGAAGACTTAACTATGGCTACACCTTC.

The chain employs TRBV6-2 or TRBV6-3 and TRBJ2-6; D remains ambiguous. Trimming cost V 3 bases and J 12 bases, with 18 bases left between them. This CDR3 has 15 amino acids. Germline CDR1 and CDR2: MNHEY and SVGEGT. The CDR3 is CASSYGPNVHCVLTF. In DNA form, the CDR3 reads TGTGCCAGCAGTTATGGTCCCAATGTGCACTGCGTCCTGACTTTC.

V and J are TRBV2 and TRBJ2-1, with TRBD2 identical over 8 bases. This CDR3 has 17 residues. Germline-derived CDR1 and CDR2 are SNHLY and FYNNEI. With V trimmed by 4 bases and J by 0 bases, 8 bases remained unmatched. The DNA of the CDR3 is TGTGCCAGCAGTGGAACTAGCGGCCAGATCTCCTACAATGAGCAGTTCTTC. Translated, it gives CASSGTSGQISYNEQFF.

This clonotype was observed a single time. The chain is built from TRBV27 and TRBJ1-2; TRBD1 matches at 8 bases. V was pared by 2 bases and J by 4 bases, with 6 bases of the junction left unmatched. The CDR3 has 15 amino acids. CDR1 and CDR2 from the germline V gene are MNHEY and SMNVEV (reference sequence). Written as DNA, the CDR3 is TGTGCCAGCAGTTTAGAGCCAGGGGGCGTCTATGGCTACACCTTC. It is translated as CASSLEPGGVYGYTF.

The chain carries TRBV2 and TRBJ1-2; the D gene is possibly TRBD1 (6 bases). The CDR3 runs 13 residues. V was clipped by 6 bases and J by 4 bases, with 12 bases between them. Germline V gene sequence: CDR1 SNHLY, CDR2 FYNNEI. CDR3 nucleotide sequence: TGTGCCAGCAGCGCCCGGGGGGCCTATGGCTACACCTTC. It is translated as CASSARGAYGYTF.

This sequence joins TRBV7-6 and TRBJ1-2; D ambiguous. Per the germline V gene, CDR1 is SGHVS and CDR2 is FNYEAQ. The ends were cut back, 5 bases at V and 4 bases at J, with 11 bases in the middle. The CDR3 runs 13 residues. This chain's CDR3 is CASSAGRTYGYTF. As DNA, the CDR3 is TGTGCCAGCAGCGCCGGACGGACCTATGGCTACACCTTC.

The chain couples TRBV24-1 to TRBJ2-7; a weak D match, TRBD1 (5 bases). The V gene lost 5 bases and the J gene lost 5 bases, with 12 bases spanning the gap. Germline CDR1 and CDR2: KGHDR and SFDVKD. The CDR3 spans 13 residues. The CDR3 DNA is TGTGCCACCAGTGTCCCAGGGCGTGACGAGCAGTACTTC. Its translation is CATSVPGRDEQYF.

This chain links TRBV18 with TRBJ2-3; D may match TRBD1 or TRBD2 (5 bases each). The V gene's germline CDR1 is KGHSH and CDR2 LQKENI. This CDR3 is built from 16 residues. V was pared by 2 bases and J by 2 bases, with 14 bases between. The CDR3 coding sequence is TGTGCCAGCTCACCATTCTCTCGGGGACCCACAGATACGCAGTATTTT. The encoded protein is CASSPFSRGPTDTQYF.

The CDR3 loop is CASSLNTGLSTGELFF. DNA for the CDR3: TGTGCCAGCAGCCTCAATACAGGACTATCCACCGGGGAGCTGTTTTTT. V and J are TRBV6-1 and TRBJ2-2, with a tentative D call TRBD2 (6 bases). Trimming cost V 6 bases and J 4 bases, with 18 bases left between them. The V gene's germline CDR1 is MNHNS and CDR2 SASEGT. The CDR3 spans 16 residues.

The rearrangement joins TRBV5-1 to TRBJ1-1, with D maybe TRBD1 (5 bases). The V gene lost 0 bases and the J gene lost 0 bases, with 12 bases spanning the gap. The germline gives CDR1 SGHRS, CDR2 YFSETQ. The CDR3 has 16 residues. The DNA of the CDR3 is TGCGCCAGCAGCTTGGAGAGGGGCCCTATGAACACTGAAGCTTTCTTT. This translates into CASSLERGPMNTEAFF. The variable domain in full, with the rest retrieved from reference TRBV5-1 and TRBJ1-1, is KAGVTQTPRYLIKTRGQQVTLSCSPISGHRSVSWYQQTPGQGLQFLFEYFSETQRNKGNFPGRFSGRQFSNSRSEMNVSTLELGDSALYLCASSLERGPMNTEAFFGQGTRLTVV.

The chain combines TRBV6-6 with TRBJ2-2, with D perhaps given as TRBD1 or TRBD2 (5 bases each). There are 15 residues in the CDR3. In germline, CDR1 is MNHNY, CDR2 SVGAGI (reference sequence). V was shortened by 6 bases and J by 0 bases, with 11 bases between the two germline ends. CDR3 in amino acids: CASSGGTTNTGELFF. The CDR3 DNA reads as TGTGCCAGCAGCGGTGGGACCACGAACACCGGGGAGCTGTTTTTT.

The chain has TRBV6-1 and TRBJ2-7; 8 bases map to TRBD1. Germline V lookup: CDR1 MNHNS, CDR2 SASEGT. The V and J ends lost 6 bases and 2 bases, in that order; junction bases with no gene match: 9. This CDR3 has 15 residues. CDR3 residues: CASSHGQGVTYEQYF. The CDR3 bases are TGTGCCAGCAGCCATGGACAGGGTGTCACCTACGAGCAGTACTTC.

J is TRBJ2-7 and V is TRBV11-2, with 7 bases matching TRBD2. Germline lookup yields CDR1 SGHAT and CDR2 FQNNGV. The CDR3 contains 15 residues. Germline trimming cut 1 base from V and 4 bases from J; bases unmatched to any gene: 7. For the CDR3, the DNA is TGTGCCAGCAGCTTAGTGGAGGGACTAAGTTACGAGCAGTACTTC. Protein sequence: CASSLVEGLSYEQYF. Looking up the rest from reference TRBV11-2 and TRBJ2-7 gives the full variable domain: EAGVAQSPRYKIIEKRQSVAFWCNPISGHATLYWYQQILGQGPKLLIQFQNNGVVDDSQLPKDRFSAERLKGVDSTLKIQPAKLEDSAVYLCASSLVEGLSYEQYFGPGTRLTVT.

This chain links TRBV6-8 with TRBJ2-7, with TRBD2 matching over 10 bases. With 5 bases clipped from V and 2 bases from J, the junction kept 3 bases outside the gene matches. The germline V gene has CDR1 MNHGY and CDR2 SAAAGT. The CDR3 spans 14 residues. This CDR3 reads CASSPAGGPYEQYF. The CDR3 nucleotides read TGTGCCAGCAGTCCAGCGGGAGGGCCCTACGAGCAGTACTTC.

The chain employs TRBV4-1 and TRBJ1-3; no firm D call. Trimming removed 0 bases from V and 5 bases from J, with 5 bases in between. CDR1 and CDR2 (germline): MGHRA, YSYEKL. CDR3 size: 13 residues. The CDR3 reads CASSQDWRNTIYF. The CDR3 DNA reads TGCGCCAGCAGCCAAGATTGGCGAAACACCATATATTTT.

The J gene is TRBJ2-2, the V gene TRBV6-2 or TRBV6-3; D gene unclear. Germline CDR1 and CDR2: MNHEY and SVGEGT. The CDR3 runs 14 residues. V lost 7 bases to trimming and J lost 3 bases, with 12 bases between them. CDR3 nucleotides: TGTGCCAGCACCCTTGACGGGTACACCGGGGAGCTGTTTTTT. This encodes CASTLDGYTGELFF.

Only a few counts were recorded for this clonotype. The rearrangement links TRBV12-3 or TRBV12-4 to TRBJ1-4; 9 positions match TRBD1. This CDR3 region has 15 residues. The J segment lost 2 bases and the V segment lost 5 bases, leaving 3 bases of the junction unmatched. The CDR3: CASSLGTGTNEKLFF. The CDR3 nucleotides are TGTGCCAGCAGTCTGGGGACAGGGACTAATGAAAAACTGTTTTTT.

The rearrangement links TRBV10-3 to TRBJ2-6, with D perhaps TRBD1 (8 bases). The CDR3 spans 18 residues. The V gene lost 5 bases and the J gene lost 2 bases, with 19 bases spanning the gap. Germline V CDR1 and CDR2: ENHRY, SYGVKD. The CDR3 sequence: CAISPGGTGGAGANVLTF. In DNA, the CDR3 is TGTGCCATCAGTCCCGGGGGGACAGGCGGCGCTGGGGCCAACGTCCTGACTTTC.

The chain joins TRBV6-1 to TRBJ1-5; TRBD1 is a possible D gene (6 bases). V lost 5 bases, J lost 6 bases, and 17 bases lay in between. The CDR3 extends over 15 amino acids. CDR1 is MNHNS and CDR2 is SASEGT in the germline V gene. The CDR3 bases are TGTGCCAGCAGTATCACAGGGAGAAGCGGTCAGCCCCAGCATTTT. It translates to CASSITGRSGQPQHF.

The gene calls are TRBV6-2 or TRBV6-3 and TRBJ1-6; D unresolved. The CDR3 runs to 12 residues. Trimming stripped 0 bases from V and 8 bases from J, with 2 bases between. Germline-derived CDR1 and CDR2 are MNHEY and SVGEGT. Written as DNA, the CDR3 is TGTGCCAGCAGTTACTCGGATTCACCCCTCCACTTT. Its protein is CASSYSDSPLHF.

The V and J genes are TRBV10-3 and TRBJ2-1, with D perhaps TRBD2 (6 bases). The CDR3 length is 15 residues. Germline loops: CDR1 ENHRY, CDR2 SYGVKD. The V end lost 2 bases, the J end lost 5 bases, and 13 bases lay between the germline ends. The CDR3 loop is CAISEREFIDNEQFF. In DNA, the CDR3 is TGTGCCATCAGTGAGCGGGAGTTTATAGACAATGAGCAGTTCTTC.

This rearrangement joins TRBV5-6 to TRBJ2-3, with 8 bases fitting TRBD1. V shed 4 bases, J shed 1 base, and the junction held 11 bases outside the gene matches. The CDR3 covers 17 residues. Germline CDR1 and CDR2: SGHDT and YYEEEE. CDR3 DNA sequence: TGTGCCAGCAGCGACCTCCTGACAGGGGCCCGCACAGATACGCAGTATTTT. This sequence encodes CASSDLLTGARTDTQYF. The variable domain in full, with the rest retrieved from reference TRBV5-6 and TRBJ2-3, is DAGVTQSPTHLIKTRGQQVTLRCSPKSGHDTVSWYQQALGQGPQFIFQYYEEEERQRGNFPDRFSGHQFPNYSSELNVNALLLGDSALYLCASSDLLTGARTDTQYFGPGTRLTVL.

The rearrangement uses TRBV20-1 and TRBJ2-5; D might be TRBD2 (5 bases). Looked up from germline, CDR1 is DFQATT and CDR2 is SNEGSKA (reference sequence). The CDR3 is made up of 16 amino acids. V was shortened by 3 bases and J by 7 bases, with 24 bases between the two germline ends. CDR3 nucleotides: TGCAGTGCTAGTCCGTGGGCTTTGCGGTCTGGAGGGACCCAGTACTTC. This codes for CSASPWALRSGGTQYF.

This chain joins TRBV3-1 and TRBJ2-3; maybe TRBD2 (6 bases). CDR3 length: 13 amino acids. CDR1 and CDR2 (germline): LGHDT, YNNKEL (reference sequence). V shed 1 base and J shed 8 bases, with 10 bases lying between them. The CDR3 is CASSQVVGGTQYF. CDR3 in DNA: TGTGCCAGCAGCCAAGTCGTGGGGGGTACGCAGTATTTT.

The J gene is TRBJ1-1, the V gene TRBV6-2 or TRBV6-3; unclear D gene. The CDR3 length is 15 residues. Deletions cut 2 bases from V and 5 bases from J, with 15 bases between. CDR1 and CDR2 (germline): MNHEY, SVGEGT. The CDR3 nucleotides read TGTGCCAGCAGTTACGAGGCCAACCGAAGGACTGAAGCTTTCTTT. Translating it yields CASSYEANRRTEAFF.